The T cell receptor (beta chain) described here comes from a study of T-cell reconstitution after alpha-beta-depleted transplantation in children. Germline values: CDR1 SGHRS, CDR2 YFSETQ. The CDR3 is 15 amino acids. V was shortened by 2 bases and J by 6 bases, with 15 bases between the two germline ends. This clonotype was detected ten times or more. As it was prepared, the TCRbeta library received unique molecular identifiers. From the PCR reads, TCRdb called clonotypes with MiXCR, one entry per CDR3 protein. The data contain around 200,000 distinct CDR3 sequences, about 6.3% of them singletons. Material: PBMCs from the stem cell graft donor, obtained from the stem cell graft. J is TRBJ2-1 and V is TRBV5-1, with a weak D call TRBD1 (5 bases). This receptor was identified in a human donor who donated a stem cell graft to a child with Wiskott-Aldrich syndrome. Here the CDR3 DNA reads TGCGCCAGCAGCTTTATAGTGGGGCCCTCCAATGAGCAGTTCTTC. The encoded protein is CASSFIVGPSNEQFF. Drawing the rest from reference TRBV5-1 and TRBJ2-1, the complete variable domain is KAGVTQTPRYLIKTRGQQVTLSCSPISGHRSVSWYQQTPGQGLQFLFEYFSETQRNKGNFPGRFSGRQFSNSRSEMNVSTLELGDSALYLCASSFIVGPSNEQFFGPGTRLTVL.